These 18 T cell receptor beta chains share one sample of origin, sequenced in a study of blood T cell repertoires in COVID-19. Assay: immunoSEQ multiplex PCR; the TCRdb copy retains only in-frame clones and omits some. The sample holds more than 300,000 clones; more than 75% are singletons and the top ten take more than 0.95%. Sequenced input: PBMCs or T cells enriched from blood (not recorded which). The receptors shown here come from a woman aged 18-30 years who had recovered from COVID-19.

The J gene is TRBJ2-7, the V gene TRBV4-2, with D uncertain. The CDR3 sequence is 15 residues long. V dropped 1 base and J dropped 2 bases, with 12 bases sitting between them. Germline loops: CDR1 LGHNA, CDR2 YNFKEQ. The CDR3 nucleotides are TGTGCCAGCAGCCAAGCCCCCGACTCTCCCTACGAGCAGTACTTC. As protein: CASSQAPDSPYEQYF.

The chain carries TRBV6-5 and TRBJ1-1, with TRBD1 matching 12 bases. This CDR3 is built from 15 residues. Germline V lookup: CDR1 MNHEY, CDR2 SVGAGI. V lost 2 bases and J lost 11; bases outside the gene matches: 9. DNA of the CDR3: TGTGCCAGCAGTTACATCTCGGGACAGGGGGCAATCGCTTTCTTT. Translated, it gives CASSYISGQGAIAFF.

The chain has TRBV27 and TRBJ1-1; tentatively, D is TRBD1 (6 bases). CDR1 MNHEY and CDR2 SMNVEV come from the germline V gene (reference sequence). Trimming removed 5 bases at V and 3 bases at J, with 19 bases between. The CDR3 contains 16 residues. CDR3 sequence reads: CASSGQGWGEDTEAFF. The CDR3 nucleotides read TGTGCCAGCAGTGGCCAGGGGTGGGGTGAAGACACTGAAGCTTTCTTT.

Here the CDR3 reads CASSFGLAGGATVEQYF. The DNA of the CDR3 is TGTGCCAGCAGCTTCGGACTAGCGGGGGGGGCGACTGTGGAGCAGTACTTC. The V gene is TRBV11-2, the J gene TRBJ2-7; TRBD2 aligns across 15 bases. This CDR3 comprises 17 residues. Germline CDR1 and CDR2: SGHAT and FQNNGV. V was clipped by 3 bases and J by 7 bases; unmatched bases: 10.

This chain links TRBV2 with TRBJ1-5; D is uncertain. Germline CDR1 and CDR2: SNHLY and FYNNEI. The CDR3 covers 12 residues. Trimming cost V 7 bases and J 6 bases, with 10 bases left between them. The CDR3 nucleotides are TGTGCCAGCAATCTACGGGGTCAGCCCCAGCATTTT. Translated, it gives CASNLRGQPQHF. Looking up the rest from reference TRBV2 and TRBJ1-5 gives the full variable domain: EPEVTQTPSHQVTQMGQEVILRCVPISNHLYFYWYRQILGQKVEFLVSFYNNEISEKSEIFDDQFSVERPDGSNFTLKIRSTKLEDSAMYFCASNLRGQPQHFGDGTRLSIL.

The chain links TRBV15 to TRBJ2-4, with D possibly being TRBD1 (6 bases). Germline V gene sequence: CDR1 LNHNV, CDR2 YYDKDF (reference sequence). The CDR3 runs 13 residues. V lost 8 bases to trimming and J lost 5 bases, with 13 bases between them. Here the CDR3 DNA reads TGTGCCACCCTCGGGTCAGGGGAAAACATTCAGTACTTC. Its translation: CATLGSGENIQYF.

The V and J genes are TRBV6-5 and TRBJ1-1; D unresolved. The CDR3 loop spans 13 amino acids. Germline V gene lookup returns CDR1 MNHEY and CDR2 SVGAGI. The V end was cut by 6 bases, the J end by 1 base, with 9 bases between. The CDR3 is CASRSYGNTEAFF. In DNA, the CDR3 is TGTGCCAGCAGATCGTACGGGAACACTGAAGCTTTCTTT.

The genes are TRBV10-3 and TRBJ2-3; no definite D call. Germline lookup yields CDR1 ENHRY and CDR2 SYGVKD. Trimming pared 3 bases from V and 2 bases from J, leaving 3 bases between. The CDR3 runs 12 residues. CDR3 coding DNA: TGTGCCATCAGTGACTTCACAGATACGCAGTATTTT. The encoded protein is CAISDFTDTQYF.

V and J are TRBV19 and TRBJ1-2; 7 bases agree with TRBD1. Germline CDR1 and CDR2: LNHDA and SQIVND (reference sequence). V gave up 10 bases and J gave up 3 bases; unmatched junction bases: 8. The CDR3 sequence is 13 residues long. The CDR3 protein is CATQDRVDYGYTF. The CDR3 nucleotides are TGTGCCACCCAAGACAGGGTGGACTATGGCTACACCTTC.

The V and J genes are TRBV4-1 and TRBJ1-6; D is perhaps TRBD1 (5 bases). Germline CDR1 reads MGHRA; CDR2 reads YSYEKL. The CDR3 runs to 14 residues. V lost 0 bases to trimming and J lost 10 bases, with 10 bases between them. DNA for the CDR3: TGCGCCAGCAGCCAAGAGGGACTCCCATCACCCCTCCACTTT. Its translation is CASSQEGLPSPLHF.

CDR3 amino acids: CASSTHLRGNTEAFF. The CDR3 DNA sequence: TGTGCCAGCAGCACGCACTTACGGGGGAACACTGAAGCTTTCTTT. The V and J genes are TRBV7-9 and TRBJ1-1; D is unresolved. Germline V lookup: CDR1 SEHNR, CDR2 FQNEAQ (reference sequence). Trimming removed 5 bases at V and 1 base at J, with 14 bases between. The CDR3 length is 15 residues.

The V and J genes are TRBV19 and TRBJ1-6; possibly TRBD1 for D (6 bases). The germline gives CDR1 LNHDA, CDR2 SQIVND (reference sequence). V was cut by 5 bases and J by 7 bases, with 21 bases left in between. The length of the CDR3 is 17 residues. CDR3 loop: CASSHRDTSLGNSPLHF. Here the CDR3 DNA reads TGTGCCAGTAGTCACCGGGACACCTCGTTAGGGAATTCACCCCTCCACTTT.

This clone has a handful of counts. V and J are TRBV27 and TRBJ1-5; D remains unclear. This CDR3 is 16 amino acids long. CDR1 and CDR2 (germline): MNHEY, SMNVEV (reference sequence). V was clipped by 5 bases and J by 4 bases, with 18 bases between them. The CDR3 spells CASSPRSRVINQPQHF. For the CDR3, the DNA is TGTGCCAGCAGTCCACGATCACGAGTGATTAATCAGCCCCAGCATTTT.

The chain combines TRBV4-1 with TRBJ2-7; possibly TRBD1 for D (7 bases). CDR3 length equals 15 residues. The V and J ends lost 0 bases and 3 bases respectively, with 12 bases between them. Germline V lookup: CDR1 MGHRA, CDR2 YSYEKL. The CDR3 coding sequence is TGCGCCAGCAGCCAAGATCAGGGGGGAGGCTACGAGCAGTACTTC. Its protein product is CASSQDQGGGYEQYF.

The chain links TRBV9 to TRBJ1-2, with D possibly matching TRBD1 (6 bases). The CDR3 is 13 residues long. Trimming removed 5 bases from V and 4 bases from J, with 12 bases in between. The germline V gene has CDR1 SGDLS and CDR2 YYNGEE. The chain's CDR3 is CASSATGIYGYTF. CDR3 DNA sequence: TGTGCCAGCAGTGCCACAGGGATCTATGGCTACACCTTC.

The chain recombines TRBV7-4 with TRBJ1-1; 9 nucleotides agree with TRBD1. V gave up 1 base and J gave up 7 bases; unmatched junction bases: 16. There are 18 residues in the CDR3. From germline, CDR1 is SGHVT and CDR2 SQSDAQ. The CDR3 bases are TGTGCCAGCAGCTTAGGGGACAGGGCGACCTTAACCGGGGTTGAAGCTTTCTTT. This encodes CASSLGDRATLTGVEAFF.

V gene TRBV4-1 combines with J gene TRBJ1-4; no reliable D call. V lost 1 base to trimming and J lost 1 base, with 10 bases between them. The CDR3 consists of 16 residues. CDR1 is MGHRA, CDR2 YSYEKL, per germline. The CDR3, as DNA: TGCGCCAGCAGCCAAGGGTCGGGATTAACTAATGAAAAACTGTTTTTT. This translates into CASSQGSGLTNEKLFF.

The rearrangement links TRBV20-1 to TRBJ2-1; D unresolved. This CDR3 spans 13 amino acids. V was pared by 3 bases and J by 3 bases, with 9 bases between. Germline-derived CDR1 and CDR2 are DFQATT and SNEGSKA (reference sequence). The CDR3 loop reads CSASPENYNEQFF. In nucleotides, the CDR3 is TGCAGTGCTAGTCCTGAGAACTACAATGAGCAGTTCTTC.